The 27 T cell receptor beta chains presented below share a single source sample, sequenced in a study of blood T cell repertoires in COVID-19. The repertoire was sequenced with immunoSEQ multiplex PCR; TCRdb's copy has only in-frame clones and lacks some. The table lists around 150,000 clones, over 80% of them singletons. Sequenced material: PBMCs or T cells enriched from blood (not recorded which). These receptors originate from a man between 65 and 85 years old who had been exposed to COVID-19.

This rearrangement joins TRBV4-3 to TRBJ2-1, with TRBD2 identical over 7 bases. The germline CDR1 and CDR2 sequences are LGHNA and YSLEER. The CDR3 consists of 16 residues. V gave up 0 bases and J gave up 7 bases; unmatched junction bases: 9. CDR3 DNA sequence: TGCGCCAGCAGCCAAGATCCTGGCGGGAGTTGGAATGAGCAGTTCTTC. This encodes CASSQDPGGSWNEQFF.

This clone was seen a handful of times. This chain connects TRBV5-5 to TRBJ2-7; TRBD1 agrees at 8 bases. Germline CDR1 reads SGHKS; CDR2 reads YYEKEE (reference sequence). Losses at the gene ends were 0 bases for V and 1 base for J; bases not matched to a gene: 3. The CDR3 consists of 15 residues. CDR3 in DNA: TGTGCCAGCAGCTTGGGGGGACAGGCGTCCTACGAGCAGTACTTC. It translates to CASSLGGQASYEQYF.

The J gene is TRBJ2-2, the V gene TRBV18, with TRBD2 identical over 10 bases. Germline CDR1 reads KGHSH; CDR2 reads LQKENI. The CDR3 spans 18 residues. The trim removed 1 base at V and 1 base at J, leaving 6 bases unmatched. This CDR3 is CASSPLAGGAVNTGELFF. CDR3 DNA: TGTGCCAGCTCACCACTAGCGGGAGGTGCTGTGAACACCGGGGAGCTGTTTTTT.

The chain combines TRBV29-1 with TRBJ1-2; possibly TRBD1 for D (5 bases). V gave up 6 bases and J gave up 5 bases, with 16 bases separating them. Germline V gene sequence: CDR1 SQVTM, CDR2 ANQGSEA. This CDR3 has 13 amino acids. The CDR3 nucleotides read TGCAGCGTGGAAACGGACATTGGGTATGGCTACACCTTC. Its translation: CSVETDIGYGYTF. Based on the CDR3 plus reference TRBV29-1 and TRBJ1-2, the full variable domain is SAVISQKPSRDICQRGTSLTIQCQVDSQVTMMFWYRQQPGQSLTLIATANQGSEATYESGFVIDKFPISRPNLTFSTLTVSNMSPEDSSIYLCSVETDIGYGYTFGSGTRLTVV.

V is TRBV6-5 and J is TRBJ1-3, with D perhaps matching TRBD1 (6 bases). V lost 9 bases and J lost 3, with 12 bases in between. Germline V CDR1 and CDR2: MNHEY, SVGAGI. The CDR3 is made up of 13 amino acids. The CDR3 DNA is TGTGCCAGTCAGGGGTCTTTTGGAAACACCATATATTTT. Translating it yields CASQGSFGNTIYF.

Only one count was recorded for this clone. The V and J genes are TRBV18 and TRBJ2-2, with TRBD1 matching over 8 bases. This CDR3 contains 15 residues. Unmatched junction bases numbered 4, after V lost 4 bases and J lost 3 bases. Germline-derived CDR1 and CDR2 are KGHSH and LQKENI. For the CDR3, the DNA is TGTGCCAGCTCACTAGGACAGGGAGACACCGGGGAGCTGTTTTTT. Residues: CASSLGQGDTGELFF.

The chain carries TRBV19 and TRBJ2-1, with TRBD2 matching 7 bases. The CDR3 totals 16 residues. The germline CDR1 and CDR2 sequences are LNHDA and SQIVND (reference sequence). The V gene end was trimmed by 8 bases and the J gene end by 2 bases; junction bases not matched to a gene: 12. CDR3 sequence (DNA): TGTGCCAGTGAAAGAGGAGGCGGGACTACCTACAATGAGCAGTTCTTC. Translation: CASERGGGTTYNEQFF.

The chain combines TRBV4-3 with TRBJ2-7; TRBD2 agrees at 7 bases. V gave up 4 bases and J gave up 0 bases; unmatched junction bases: 6. This CDR3 comprises 15 residues. The germline V gene encodes CDR1 LGHNA and CDR2 YSLEER. CDR3 coding DNA: TGCGCCAGCAGCCCATCACTAGCGTACTCCTACGAGCAGTACTTC. Translation: CASSPSLAYSYEQYF.

This clone has just a few counts. V is TRBV7-2 and J is TRBJ1-2; D is perhaps TRBD1 (6 bases). The CDR3 is 14 amino acids. Trimming took off 3 bases at V and 5 bases at J, with 13 bases between the two ends. Germline V lookup: CDR1 SGHTA, CDR2 FQGNSA. The CDR3: CASSFSRGFYGYTF. The CDR3 coding sequence is TGTGCCAGCAGCTTCTCGAGGGGGTTTTATGGCTACACCTTC.

The V and J genes are TRBV10-2 and TRBJ2-7, with TRBD2 as a possible D gene (6 bases). Per germline, CDR1 WSHSY and CDR2 SAAADI. V was clipped by 3 bases and J by 2 bases, with 17 bases between them. The CDR3 is 16 residues long. CDR3 DNA sequence: TGCGCCAGCAGTGAACGGGGGAGATTAATAGCCTACGAGCAGTACTTC. Amino acid sequence: CASSERGRLIAYEQYF.

This chain uses TRBV28 with TRBJ1-1; TRBD1 matches 7 bases. The junction had 7 bases not matched to a gene; V was cut back by 5 bases and J by 4 bases. The CDR3 has 14 residues. From germline, CDR1 is MDHEN and CDR2 SYDVKM. The CDR3, as DNA: TGTGCCAGCAGTCTCCTACAGGGGAGCACTGAAGCTTTCTTT. Protein sequence: CASSLLQGSTEAFF.

The rearrangement links TRBV9 to TRBJ2-7; 7 bases are shared with TRBD2. After removal of 5 bases from V and 0 bases from J, the junction contained 5 bases not matched to a gene. This CDR3 spans 14 amino acids. Germline values: CDR1 SGDLS, CDR2 YYNGEE. The DNA for the CDR3 is TGTGCCAGCAGTCGGGCGGGAGACTCCTACGAGCAGTACTTC. As protein: CASSRAGDSYEQYF.

The chain uses TRBV14 and TRBJ1-2, with no clear D. This CDR3 spans 14 amino acids. Germline V gives CDR1 SGHDN, CDR2 FVKESK. Trimming pared 4 bases from V and 1 base from J, leaving 10 bases between. The CDR3 is CASSPNGFNYGYTF. The CDR3, as DNA: TGTGCCAGCAGCCCTAACGGTTTTAACTATGGCTACACCTTC.

J is TRBJ2-1 and V is TRBV5-1; unclear D gene. V gave up 0 bases and J gave up 6 bases, with 16 bases separating them. From germline, CDR1 is SGHRS and CDR2 YFSETQ. The CDR3 covers 16 residues. Written as DNA, the CDR3 is TGCGCCAGCAGCTTGGCCTTGAGGAGTTTGAGCAATGAGCAGTTCTTC. Its protein product is CASSLALRSLSNEQFF.

The chain employs TRBV10-1 and TRBJ2-3, with TRBD1 as a possible D gene (5 bases). The V gene lost 2 bases and the J gene lost 8 bases, with 11 bases spanning the gap. This CDR3 region has 13 residues. Per the germline V gene, CDR1 is WNHNN and CDR2 is SYGVQD (reference sequence). The chain's CDR3 is CASSETRQGTQYF. Written as DNA, the CDR3 is TGCGCCAGCAGTGAGACGAGGCAGGGTACGCAGTATTTT.

V usage is TRBV5-1 and J usage is TRBJ1-5; maybe TRBD1 (5 bases). Trimming left V 0 bases short and J 7 bases short, with 8 bases between. In germline, CDR1 is SGHRS, CDR2 YFSETQ. The CDR3 is made up of 13 amino acids. CDR3 sequence (DNA): TGCGCCAGCAGCTTGGGGCAGGGACAGCCCCAGCATTTT. The encoded protein is CASSLGQGQPQHF. Complete variable domain (other parts from reference TRBV5-1 and TRBJ1-5): KAGVTQTPRYLIKTRGQQVTLSCSPISGHRSVSWYQQTPGQGLQFLFEYFSETQRNKGNFPGRFSGRQFSNSRSEMNVSTLELGDSALYLCASSLGQGQPQHFGDGTRLSIL.

The V gene is TRBV7-9, the J gene TRBJ2-2, with D possibly matching TRBD1 (7 bases). Looked up from germline, CDR1 is SEHNR and CDR2 is FQNEAQ (reference sequence). This CDR3 comprises 16 residues. V was trimmed by 9 bases and J by 5 bases, leaving 22 bases between them. The CDR3 DNA is TGTGCCAGTTCCCCTGGTAACAGGGGAGGTACCGGGGAGCTGTTTTTT. This encodes CASSPGNRGGTGELFF. Using reference TRBV7-9 and TRBJ2-2 for the parts outside the CDR3, the full variable domain is DTGVSQNPRHKITKRGQNVTFRCDPISEHNRLYWYRQTLGQGPEFLTYFQNEAQLEKSRLLSDRFSAERPKGSFSTLEIQRTEQGDSAMYLCASSPGNRGGTGELFFGEGSRLTVL.

The V call is TRBV6-5, the J call TRBJ2-3; 8 nucleotides agree with TRBD1. The germline gives CDR1 MNHEY, CDR2 SVGAGI. Losses at the gene ends were 6 bases for V and 4 bases for J; bases not matched to a gene: 9. The CDR3 is 15 residues long. CDR3 protein: CASSPRQGASDTQYF. In nucleotides, the CDR3 is TGTGCCAGCAGCCCACGGCAGGGGGCTTCAGATACGCAGTATTTT.

This sequence joins TRBV28 and TRBJ1-4, with TRBD1 identical over 8 bases. V lost 9 bases and J lost 8; bases outside the gene matches: 11. Germline CDR1 is MDHEN and CDR2 is SYDVKM. This CDR3 has 14 amino acids. As DNA, the CDR3 is TGTGCCAGTAGAATGGACAGGGTGAAAGAAAAACTGTTTTTT. This gives the protein CASRMDRVKEKLFF.

The rearrangement joins TRBV28 to TRBJ1-5; perhaps TRBD1 as D (5 bases). CDR1 is MDHEN and CDR2 is SYDVKM in the germline V gene. This CDR3 comprises 15 residues. Trimming cost V 4 bases and J 2 bases, with 12 bases left between them. In nucleotides, the CDR3 is TGTGCCAGCAGTTCCACCCTGGGGCGCAATCAGCCCCAGCATTTT. Translation gives CASSSTLGRNQPQHF.

This clone was seen only a few times. This chain links TRBV6-5 with TRBJ1-4; 8 nucleotides agree with TRBD1. V lost 6 bases to trimming and J lost 6 bases; unmatched junction nucleotides: 9. The CDR3 length is 15 residues. Germline CDR1 and CDR2: MNHEY and SVGAGI. CDR3 sequence reads: CASSQPGTGDEKLFF. The CDR3 DNA reads TGTGCCAGCAGCCAACCCGGGACAGGTGATGAAAAACTGTTTTTT.

The chain has TRBV11-3 and TRBJ2-7; 9 nucleotides line up with TRBD1. V trimming: 4 bases; J trimming: 2 bases; junction bases outside the gene matches: 3. The CDR3 totals 14 residues. Germline-derived CDR1 and CDR2 are SGHNT and YENEEA. For the CDR3, the DNA is TGTGCCAGCAGCTCGACAGGGGGTCCCTACGAGCAGTACTTC. This sequence encodes CASSSTGGPYEQYF.

The chain recombines TRBV30 with TRBJ1-5; D unresolved. This CDR3 contains 13 residues. V lost 1 base, J lost 10 bases, and 14 bases lay in between. In germline, CDR1 is GTSNPN, CDR2 SVGIG (reference sequence). The CDR3 DNA follows: TGTGCCTGGAGTGGACACCCCTTATCTCCCCAGCATTTT. This gives the protein CAWSGHPLSPQHF. The complete variable domain, with remaining parts taken from reference TRBV30 and TRBJ1-5, reads SQTIHQWPATLVQPVGSPLSLECTVEGTSNPNLYWYRQAAGRGLQLLFYSVGIGQISSEVPQNLSASRPQDRQFILSSKKLLLSDSGFYLCAWSGHPLSPQHFGDGTRLSIL.

The chain employs TRBV30 and TRBJ2-5, with D uncertain. The length of the CDR3 is 13 residues. V was clipped by 2 bases and J by 0 bases, with 7 bases between them. Germline V gene sequence: CDR1 GTSNPN, CDR2 SVGIG (reference sequence). CDR3 DNA sequence: TGTGCCTGGAGTCCGTTTTACCAAGAGACCCAGTACTTC. Protein sequence: CAWSPFYQETQYF.

This clone was observed once. V is TRBV13 and J is TRBJ2-2; TRBD1 aligns across 10 bases. The CDR3 extends over 16 amino acids. CDR1 is PRHDT and CDR2 is FYEKMQ in the germline V gene (reference sequence). V gave up 4 bases and J gave up 4 bases; unmatched junction bases: 6. The CDR3 loop is CASSYSGTGATGELFF. Written as DNA, the CDR3 is TGTGCCAGCAGCTACTCCGGGACAGGGGCCACCGGGGAGCTGTTTTTT. Together with reference TRBV13 and TRBJ2-2, the CDR3 gives the full variable domain: AAGVIQSPRHLIKEKRETATLKCYPIPRHDTVYWYQQGPGQDPQFLISFYEKMQSDKGSIPDRFSAQQFSDYHSELNMSSLELGDSALYFCASSYSGTGATGELFFGEGSRLTVL.

This chain joins TRBV19 and TRBJ2-1; 9 nucleotides agree with TRBD1. The ends lost 5 bases at V and 4 bases at J; junction bases unmatched: 3. This CDR3 is 14 amino acids long. Germline CDR1 reads LNHDA; CDR2 reads SQIVND (reference sequence). The CDR3 protein is CASSEGTGYNEQFF. In nucleotides, the CDR3 is TGTGCCAGTAGTGAAGGGACAGGGTACAATGAGCAGTTCTTC.

The chain recombines TRBV3-1 (or the pseudogene TRBV3-2) with TRBJ1-2; D call uncertain. Trimming removed 0 bases from V and 8 bases from J, with 19 bases in between. Per the germline V gene, CDR1 is LGHDT and CDR2 is YNNKEL (reference sequence). The length of the CDR3 is 16 residues. CDR3 nucleotides: TGTGCCAGCAGCCAAGATCAACTCACCTCTATGAGGGGCTACACCTTC. Translated, it gives CASSQDQLTSMRGYTF.